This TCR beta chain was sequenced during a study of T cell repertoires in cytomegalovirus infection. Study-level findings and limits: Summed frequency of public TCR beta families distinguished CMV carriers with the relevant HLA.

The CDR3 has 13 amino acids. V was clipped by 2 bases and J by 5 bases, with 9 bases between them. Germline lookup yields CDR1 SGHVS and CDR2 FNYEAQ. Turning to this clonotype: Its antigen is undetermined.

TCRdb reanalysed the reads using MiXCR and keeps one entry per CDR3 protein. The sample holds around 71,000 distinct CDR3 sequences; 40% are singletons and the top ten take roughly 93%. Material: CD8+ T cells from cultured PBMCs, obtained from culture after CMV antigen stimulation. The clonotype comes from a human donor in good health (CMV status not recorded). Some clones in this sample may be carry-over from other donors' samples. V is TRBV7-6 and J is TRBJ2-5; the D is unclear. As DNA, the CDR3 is TGTGCCAGCAGCTTAACGGTGGTGGAGACCCAGTACTTC. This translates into CASSLTVVETQYF.